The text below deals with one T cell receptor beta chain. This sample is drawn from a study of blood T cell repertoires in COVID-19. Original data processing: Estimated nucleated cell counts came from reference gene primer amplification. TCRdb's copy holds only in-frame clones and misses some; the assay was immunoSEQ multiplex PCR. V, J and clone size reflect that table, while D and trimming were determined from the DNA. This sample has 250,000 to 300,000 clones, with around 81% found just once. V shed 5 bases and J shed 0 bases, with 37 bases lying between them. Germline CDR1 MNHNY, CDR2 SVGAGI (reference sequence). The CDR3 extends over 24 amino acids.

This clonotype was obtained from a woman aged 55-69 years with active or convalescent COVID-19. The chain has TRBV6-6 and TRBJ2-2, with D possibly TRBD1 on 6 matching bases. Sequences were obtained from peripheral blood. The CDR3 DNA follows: TGTGCCAGCAGTCAAACGGACAGCGAACACCGGGGAGCTAAGGGGTCCGCGAACACCGGGGAGCTGTTTTTT. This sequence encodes CASSQTDSEHRGAKGSANTGELFF.